This T cell receptor beta chain was sequenced in a study of post-analysis software for immune sequencing data. Study-wide context: Some patients lacked subtype; others had relapsing-remitting, secondary progressive or progressive-relapsing disease. Study outcomes and limitations: Samples from a shared batch, those prepared together, strongly co-clustered by F measure. Controls showed lower frequencies than patients for several TRBV segments, and TRBV5-6, TRBV5-1 and TRBV20-1 were among these. Significantly lower normalized Chao1 diversity was seen in multiple sclerosis patients than in controls.

A remark on this clonotype: Antigen: not known.

Germline CDR1 and CDR2: SNHLY and FYNNEI. V lost 9 bases and J 0 bases, leaving 8 bases between the germline ends. The CDR3 totals 12 residues. Researchers reported that TCR beta cDNA libraries carried unique molecular identifiers. T cells numbering 1 to 10 million gave rise to roughly 0.5 million cDNA molecules. One entry per CDR3 protein results from TCRdb running MiXCR on the PCR reads. Of a few hundred thousand distinct CDR3 sequences detected, about a third appear once; the ten largest clones hold under 7%. The sequence was obtained from a girl aged 2 to 17 with multiple sclerosis. The genes are TRBV2 and TRBJ2-5, with a tentative D call TRBD1 (5 bases). What was sequenced was blood. The CDR3 protein is CASMTDQETQYF. The CDR3 DNA sequence: TGTGCCAGTATGACAGACCAAGAGACCCAGTACTTC.